The 22 T cell receptor beta chains reported below all come from one sample, sequenced in a study of blood T cells in healthy people across ages. A second PCR of about 6 to 12 cycles used a sample-barcoded 5' primer and a J-beta primer mix. MiXCR, applied by TCRdb to the 5' RACE reads, yields one record per CDR3 protein. Of 780,000 or so distinct CDR3 sequences listed, around half are singletons. The sequenced sample consisted of blood. These receptors all come from an elderly man in good health.

This clonotype turned up a few times. The chain uses TRBV3-1 and TRBJ2-7; D uncertain. The germline V and J ends were trimmed by 0 bases and 5 bases, with 2 bases remaining between them. This CDR3 comprises 11 residues. Germline CDR1 and CDR2: LGHDT and YNNKEL (reference sequence). CDR3 loop: CASSQEDEQYF. The CDR3 region has the DNA TGTGCCAGCAGCCAAGAGGACGAGCAGTACTTC.

This chain joins TRBV13 and TRBJ1-2; D ambiguous. V was shortened by 3 bases and J by 7 bases, with 9 bases between the two germline ends. The CDR3 contains 12 residues. CDR1 and CDR2 (germline): PRHDT, FYEKMQ (reference sequence). DNA for the CDR3: TGTGCCAGCAGCTTTGAGACCGGTGGCTACACCTTC. It is translated as CASSFETGGYTF.

The sample holds a few counts of this clonotype. The chain combines TRBV6-5 with TRBJ2-7; 8 nucleotides match TRBD2. V dropped 5 bases and J dropped 4; count of bases not matched to a gene: 10. The germline CDR1 and CDR2 sequences are MNHEY and SVGAGI. The CDR3 extends over 15 amino acids. CDR3 residues: CASSPTGTSWYEQYF. CDR3 DNA sequence: TGTGCCAGCAGTCCCACCGGGACTAGTTGGTACGAGCAGTACTTC.

A few counts support this clonotype. The chain combines TRBV4-2 with TRBJ1-2, with 9 bases matching TRBD1. From germline, CDR1 is LGHNA and CDR2 YNFKEQ. There are 15 residues in the CDR3. Unmatched junction bases numbered 0, after V lost 1 base and J lost 0 bases. CDR3 protein: CASSQGTGANYGYTF. The CDR3 region has the DNA TGTGCCAGCAGCCAAGGGACAGGGGCTAACTATGGCTACACCTTC.

This clonotype was seen a handful of times. The V and J genes are TRBV3-1 and TRBJ2-1; D remains unclear. Trimming removed 0 bases at V and 4 bases at J, with 13 bases between. The CDR3 contains 16 residues. The V gene's germline CDR1 is LGHDT and CDR2 YNNKEL (reference sequence). The CDR3 here is CASSQEGFTAYNEQFF. The CDR3 DNA is TGTGCCAGCAGCCAAGAAGGGTTCACCGCGTACAATGAGCAGTTCTTC.

The rearrangement joins TRBV5-1 to TRBJ2-1, with TRBD2 as a possible D gene (5 bases). V was shortened by 7 bases and J by 0 bases, with 11 bases between the two germline ends. The CDR3 runs 14 residues. Germline values: CDR1 SGHRS, CDR2 YFSETQ. CDR3 in DNA: TGCGCCAGCGGGAGCTCGAGCTCCTACAATGAGCAGTTCTTC. Translation gives CASGSSSSYNEQFF.

This clonotype turned up a few times. The chain employs TRBV25-1 and TRBJ1-6, with D unclear. The germline CDR1 and CDR2 sequences are MGHDK and SYGVNS. The CDR3 consists of 14 residues. Between the trimmed V and J ends, which lost 2 bases and 9 bases, there was a span of 11 bases. The DNA of the CDR3 is TGTGCCAGCAGTGAACACGTCCGGGGTTCACCCCTCCACTTT. Translated: CASSEHVRGSPLHF.

Only a few counts were recorded for this clonotype. The chain uses TRBV24-1 and TRBJ1-1, with D hard to call. The V gene's germline CDR1 is KGHDR and CDR2 SFDVKD. V was shortened by 5 bases and J by 2 bases, with 8 bases between the two germline ends. The CDR3 runs 13 residues. The CDR3 DNA reads as TGTGCCACCAGTGGACAACCCAACACTGAAGCTTTCTTT. It yields the protein CATSGQPNTEAFF.

This clonotype was picked up a small number of times. The genes are TRBV5-1 and TRBJ1-6; D is possibly TRBD1 (6 bases). Trimming removed 4 bases at V and 8 bases at J, with 13 bases between. CDR3 length: 14 residues. Germline V gene lookup returns CDR1 SGHRS and CDR2 YFSETQ. The CDR3 coding sequence is TGCGCCAGCAGCCTCAGGGGCGCGGATTCACCCCTCCACTTT. It is translated as CASSLRGADSPLHF. The variable domain in full, completed from reference TRBV5-1 and TRBJ1-6, reads KAGVTQTPRYLIKTRGQQVTLSCSPISGHRSVSWYQQTPGQGLQFLFEYFSETQRNKGNFPGRFSGRQFSNSRSEMNVSTLELGDSALYLCASSLRGADSPLHFGNGTRLTVT.

The chain employs TRBV20-1 and TRBJ2-1; TRBD2 aligns across 11 bases. The CDR3 covers 15 residues. Germline lookup yields CDR1 DFQATT and CDR2 SNEGSKA (reference sequence). The trim removed 4 bases at V and 4 bases at J, leaving 6 bases unmatched. The CDR3 is CSANPRLAGYNEQFF. In nucleotides, the CDR3 is TGCAGTGCTAACCCCCGACTAGCGGGGTACAATGAGCAGTTCTTC.

V and J are TRBV21-1 and TRBJ2-7; the table's D call, TRBD1, has no DNA check behind it. TRBV21-1 is a pseudogene. The CDR3 length is 11 residues. CDR3 coding DNA: TGTGCCAGCAGCACGCCTAGGGGGCAGTACTTC. Its protein is CASSTPRGQYF.

The V call is TRBV7-2, the J call TRBJ2-1, with D unclear. The CDR3 contains 15 residues. Trimming took 5 bases from V and 3 from J, leaving 14 bases between them. Germline CDR1 reads SGHTA; CDR2 reads FQGNSA. The CDR3, as DNA: TGTGCCAGCAGCCCTGGAGCCAGCTGCTACAATGAGCAGTTCTTC. The encoded protein is CASSPGASCYNEQFF.

V gene TRBV28 combines with J gene TRBJ2-6; D perhaps matches TRBD1 (6 bases). This CDR3 comprises 16 residues. CDR1 is MDHEN and CDR2 is SYDVKM in the germline V gene. Trimming shortened V by 5 bases and J by 1 base, and 12 bases separated the two germline ends. The CDR3 reads CASSRNTGSGANVLTF. The CDR3 nucleotides read TGTGCCAGCAGTCGAAATACAGGGTCTGGGGCCAACGTCCTGACTTTC.

This sequence joins TRBV7-3 and TRBJ2-3, with TRBD2 as a possible D gene (6 bases). The germline V gene encodes CDR1 SGHTA and CDR2 FQGTGA. CDR3 length equals 14 residues. Trimming left V 3 bases short and J 5 bases short, with 12 bases between. DNA for the CDR3: TGTGCCAGCAGCTTCGGAGCGGGTGGAGATACGCAGTATTTT. Translation: CASSFGAGGDTQYF.

The chain employs TRBV6-2 or TRBV6-3 and TRBJ2-7, with D tentatively TRBD1 (5 bases). The CDR3 consists of 12 residues. V was trimmed by 7 bases and J by 5 bases, leaving 12 bases between them. Germline-derived CDR1 and CDR2 are MNHEY and SVGEGT. The CDR3: CASTEAQDEQYF. The CDR3 DNA reads TGTGCCAGCACCGAGGCACAGGACGAGCAGTACTTC.

A remark on this clonotype: This may arise from a read error, as a much more abundant clone is one base away. V is TRBV9 and J is TRBJ1-1; 10 bases map to TRBD1. V was pared by 7 bases and J by 5 bases, with 11 bases of the junction left unmatched. Germline-derived CDR1 and CDR2 are SGDLS and YYNGEE. The CDR3 contains 15 residues. The CDR3 sequence is CASGPRTGGGTEAFF. In nucleotides, the CDR3 is TGTGCCAGCGGCCCCCGGACAGGGGGTGGGACTGAAGCTTTCTTT.

This clonotype was found a few times. The gene calls are TRBV7-2 and TRBJ1-1; no definite D call. Trimming stripped 5 bases from V and 1 base from J, with 14 bases between. CDR1 and CDR2 (germline): SGHTA, FQGNSA. CDR3 length: 15 amino acids. The CDR3 region is CASSPRLVGNTEAFF. The CDR3 bases are TGTGCCAGCAGCCCCCGATTAGTCGGGAACACTGAAGCTTTCTTT.

This clonotype showed up just a few times. V is TRBV29-1 and J is TRBJ2-7, with TRBD1 as a possible D gene (6 bases). The CDR3 is made up of 15 amino acids. The germline V gene has CDR1 SQVTM and CDR2 ANQGSEA. V was pared by 4 bases and J by 2 bases, with 18 bases between. CDR3 DNA: TGCAGCGTTGGGACCCCCGGACAGTTTCCCTACGAGCAGTACTTC. Translating gives CSVGTPGQFPYEQYF.

V gene TRBV6-5 combines with J gene TRBJ2-7; 11 bases are shared with TRBD1. CDR1 MNHEY and CDR2 SVGAGI come from the germline V gene. V gave up 6 bases and J gave up 5 bases; unmatched junction bases: 6. The CDR3 totals 14 residues. CDR3 DNA sequence: TGTGCCAGCAGCGGGGACAGGGGGTTCCACGAGCAGTACTTC. This encodes CASSGDRGFHEQYF.

The V call is TRBV27, the J call TRBJ1-6; D is unresolved. The CDR3 contains 18 residues. Germline V gene sequence: CDR1 MNHEY, CDR2 SMNVEV (reference sequence). The V end lost 6 bases, the J end lost 0 bases, and 18 bases lay between the germline ends. The CDR3 is CASSNQPPSGSYNSPLHF. The DNA of the CDR3 is TGTGCCAGCAGCAACCAGCCCCCGAGTGGCTCCTATAATTCACCCCTCCACTTT.

The chain combines TRBV24-1 with TRBJ2-1, with TRBD2 identical over 14 bases. CDR1 is KGHDR, CDR2 SFDVKD, per germline. The CDR3 extends over 16 amino acids. Losses at the gene ends were 1 base for V and 8 bases for J; bases not matched to a gene: 3. The CDR3 is CATSDLATSGRDEQFF. The CDR3 region has the DNA TGTGCCACCAGTGATTTAGCGACTAGCGGGAGGGATGAGCAGTTCTTC.

This clonotype occurred a few times. The rearrangement links TRBV29-1 to TRBJ2-7, with D perhaps TRBD1 (6 bases). Germline V lookup: CDR1 SQVTM, CDR2 ANQGSEA. Trimming removed 6 bases at V and 6 bases at J, with 15 bases between. CDR3 length: 12 amino acids. This CDR3 reads CSVVDRKGEQYF. The CDR3 region has the DNA TGCAGCGTCGTGGACAGAAAGGGCGAGCAGTACTTC.